This T cell receptor beta chain was observed in a study of shared clonotypes between healthy human individuals. Clones were read by immunoSEQ multiplex PCR, and TCRdb kept only the in-frame ones, dropping some. This sample yields about 2.1 million clones, of which over 85% are seen a single time; under 2% belongs to the top ten. Germline V gene sequence: CDR1 SGDLS, CDR2 YYNGEE. There are 18 residues in the CDR3. Between the trimmed V and J ends, which lost 0 bases and 4 bases, there was a span of 20 bases. CD8 cells classed as naive were CD45RO-negative and positively selected for CCR7, excluding terminally differentiated effector memory CD45RA+ cells.

Source material: naive CD8+ T cells from PBMCs. The receptor's source is a man aged 18 to 35 in good health. Some clones in this sample may be carry-over from other donors' samples. The V and J genes are TRBV9 and TRBJ2-1; tentatively, D is TRBD1 (6 bases). The CDR3 DNA is TGTGCCAGCAGCGTAGAATTAAGAGGGGGTGCCAAATACAATGAGCAGTTCTTC. Protein sequence: CASSVELRGGAKYNEQFF. The whole variable domain, remainder taken from reference TRBV9 and TRBJ2-1, is DSGVTQTPKHLITATGQRVTLRCSPRSGDLSVYWYQQSLDQGLQFLIQYYNGEERAKGNILERFSAQQFPDLHSELNLSSLELGDSALYFCASSVELRGGAKYNEQFFGPGTRLTVL.